This T cell receptor beta chain was found in a study of blood T cell repertoires in COVID-19. Across the study: T cells, B-cell-depleted T cells, or PBMCs supplied cDNA or gDNA.

Original analysis: From reference gene primer amplification, estimates of nucleated cell counts were derived. The method was immunoSEQ multiplex PCR; TCRdb's version includes in-frame clones alone and lacks a portion of them. Clone size and the V and J calls come from that table; the DNA yielded D and trimming. The table has about 260,000 clones, 86% seen once. Of note for this clone: An end of the junction differs from the germline gene, which may be a read error.

CDR3 length equals 16 residues. The V gene's germline CDR1 is SSHAT and CDR2 FNYEAQ (reference sequence). Specimen: peripheral blood. V is TRBV7-7 and J is TRBJ2-2; 12 positions match TRBD2. The receptor was derived from a man younger than 35 with active or convalescent COVID-19. CDR3 sequence reads: CASSTLAGGPTGELFF. As DNA, the CDR3 is TGTGCTAGCAGCACCCTAGCGGGAGGGCCCACCGGGGAGCTGTTTTTT.